Sequencing of this T cell receptor beta chain was carried out in a study of T-cell reconstitution after alpha-beta-depleted transplantation in children. The study's findings and limits: It was surviving recipient T cells and thymic progenitors that gave some patients high TCRbeta diversity at day 60. Expanded graft clones, several hundred of them, were reportedly the source of alpha-beta T cells about two months after transplant. The authors attributed T-cell counts and diversity one year after transplant mostly to newly produced T cells.

Concerning this clonotype: Its antigen is not identified.

Preparing the TCRbeta library involved the use of unique molecular identifiers. MiXCR, applied by TCRdb to the PCR reads, yields one record per CDR3 protein. The sample includes about 590,000 distinct CDR3 sequences, over 10% of them seen just once. The sample was PBMCs, mostly from graft donor cells, taken 360 days after TCRalphabeta/CD19-depleted stem cell transplant. The receptor was derived from a male patient between 10 and 17 years old who had a stem cell transplant for acute myeloid leukemia, so the T cells may come from the graft donor.

The CDR3 coding sequence is TGCGCCAGCAGCTTGGTAACCAGGGGATTGCCTGGAAACACCATATATTTT. Protein product: CASSLVTRGLPGNTIYF. V is TRBV5-1 and J is TRBJ1-3, with D perhaps TRBD1 (6 bases). Trimming stripped 0 bases from V and 2 bases from J, with 15 bases between. CDR3 length equals 17 residues. The germline CDR1 and CDR2 sequences are SGHRS and YFSETQ. Full variable domain (remainder filled in from reference TRBV5-1 and TRBJ1-3): KAGVTQTPRYLIKTRGQQVTLSCSPISGHRSVSWYQQTPGQGLQFLFEYFSETQRNKGNFPGRFSGRQFSNSRSEMNVSTLELGDSALYLCASSLVTRGLPGNTIYFGEGSWLTVV.